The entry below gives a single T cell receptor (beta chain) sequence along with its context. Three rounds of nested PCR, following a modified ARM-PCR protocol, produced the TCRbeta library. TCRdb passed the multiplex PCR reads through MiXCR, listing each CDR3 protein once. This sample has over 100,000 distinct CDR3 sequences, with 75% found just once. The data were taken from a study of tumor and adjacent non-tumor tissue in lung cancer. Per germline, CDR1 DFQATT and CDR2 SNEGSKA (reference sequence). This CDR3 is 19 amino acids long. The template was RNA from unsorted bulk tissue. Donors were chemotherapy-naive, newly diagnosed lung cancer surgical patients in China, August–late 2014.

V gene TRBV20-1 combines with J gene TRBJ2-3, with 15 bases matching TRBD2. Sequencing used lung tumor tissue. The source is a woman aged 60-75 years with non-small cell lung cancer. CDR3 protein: CRADTGTSGRTLGTDTQYF. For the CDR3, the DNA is TGCAGAGCCGATACCGGGACTAGCGGGAGGACCCTAGGTACAGATACGCAGTATTTT.